This T cell receptor (beta chain) is from a study of blood T cell repertoires in COVID-19. Study-level information: The cDNA or gDNA used as material had been derived from T cells, B-cell-depleted T cells, or PBMCs.

Method: immunoSEQ multiplex PCR; TCRdb's copy keeps in-frame clones and lacks some. The sample holds around 230,000 clones, 75% to 85% seen once. This CDR3 has 15 amino acids. V lost 8 bases, J lost 3 bases, and 14 bases lay in between. Germline CDR1 LNHDA, CDR2 SQIVND (reference sequence). Sequenced material: peripheral blood. The origin of this receptor is a woman in her fifties or sixties with active or convalescent COVID-19. The rearrangement joins TRBV19 to TRBJ2-6, with D maybe TRBD1 (6 bases). CDR3 nucleotides: TGTGCCAGTCGCCACTTAGGGGGTGGGGCCAACGTCCTGACTTTC. Residues: CASRHLGGGANVLTF.